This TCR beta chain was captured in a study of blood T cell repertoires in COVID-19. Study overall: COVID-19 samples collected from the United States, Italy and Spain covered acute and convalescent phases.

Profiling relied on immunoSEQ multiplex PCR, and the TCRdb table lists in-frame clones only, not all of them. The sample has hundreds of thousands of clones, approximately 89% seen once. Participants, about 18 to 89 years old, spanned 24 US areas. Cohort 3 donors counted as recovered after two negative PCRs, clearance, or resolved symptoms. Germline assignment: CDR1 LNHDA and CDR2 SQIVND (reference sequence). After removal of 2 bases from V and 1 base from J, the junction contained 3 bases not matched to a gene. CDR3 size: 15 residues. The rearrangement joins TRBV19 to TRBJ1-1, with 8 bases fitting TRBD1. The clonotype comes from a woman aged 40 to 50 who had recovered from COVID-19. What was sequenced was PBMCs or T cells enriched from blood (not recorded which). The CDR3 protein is CASSIPGGANTEAFF. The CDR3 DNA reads TGTGCCAGTAGTATACCAGGGGGCGCGAACACTGAAGCTTTCTTT. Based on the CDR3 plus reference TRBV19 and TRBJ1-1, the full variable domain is DGGITQSPKYLFRKEGQNVTLSCEQNLNHDAMYWYRQDPGQGLRLIYYSQIVNDFQKGDIAEGYSVSREKKESFPLTVTSAQKNPTAFYLCASSIPGGANTEAFFGQGTRLTVV.